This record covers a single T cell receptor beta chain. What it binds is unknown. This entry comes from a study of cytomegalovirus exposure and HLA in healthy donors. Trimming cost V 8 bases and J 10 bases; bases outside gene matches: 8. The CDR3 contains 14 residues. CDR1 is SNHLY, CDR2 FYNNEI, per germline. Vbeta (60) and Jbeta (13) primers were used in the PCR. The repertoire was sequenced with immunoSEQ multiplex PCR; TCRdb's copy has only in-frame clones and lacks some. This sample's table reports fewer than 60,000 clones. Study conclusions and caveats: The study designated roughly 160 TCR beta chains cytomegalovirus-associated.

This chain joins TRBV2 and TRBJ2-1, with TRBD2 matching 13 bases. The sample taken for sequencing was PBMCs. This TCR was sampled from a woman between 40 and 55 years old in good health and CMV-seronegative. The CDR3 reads CASAGLAGEGEQFF. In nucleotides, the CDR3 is TGTGCCAGCGCCGGACTAGCGGGAGAAGGGGAGCAGTTCTTC.